The 25 T cell receptor beta chains given below trace back to one sample, sequenced in a study of neurological immune-mediated disorders. TCRdb re-called the 5' RACE reads through MiXCR, storing one row per CDR3 protein. The sample holds approximately 66,000 distinct CDR3 sequences, 3.5% to 5.5% seen once. Sequencing was done on a sample of PBMCs. These receptors were obtained from a man aged 25 to 45 with multiple sclerosis.

This clonotype appeared many times. The genes are TRBV20-1 and TRBJ1-1, with 7 bases aligning to TRBD1. The V segment lost 5 bases and the J segment 1 base; nucleotides outside the gene matches: 1. Germline-derived CDR1 and CDR2 are DFQATT and SNEGSKA (reference sequence). The CDR3 contains 12 residues. CDR3: CSAGQANTEAFF. Written as DNA, the CDR3 is TGCAGTGCTGGACAGGCGAACACTGAAGCTTTCTTT.

This clonotype has ten or more counts. The rearrangement uses TRBV27 and TRBJ2-1, with 8 positions matching TRBD1. The V gene's germline CDR1 is MNHEY and CDR2 SMNVEV (reference sequence). CDR3 length: 15 residues. V was pared by 5 bases and J by 2 bases, with 5 bases of the junction left unmatched. This CDR3 is CASSQGAQTYNEQFF. The CDR3 nucleotides are TGTGCCAGCAGTCAGGGGGCCCAGACCTACAATGAGCAGTTCTTC.

This clonotype has a count of ten or more. V gene TRBV27 combines with J gene TRBJ2-7; D is unresolved. The germline CDR1 and CDR2 sequences are MNHEY and SMNVEV (reference sequence). CDR3 length: 14 amino acids. V dropped 5 bases and J dropped 2 bases, with 13 bases sitting between them. DNA for the CDR3: TGTGCCAGCAGTGCCGGGTTTGGACCCTACGAGCAGTACTTC. This codes for CASSAGFGPYEQYF.

The CDR3: CSAHSTETQYF. DNA of the CDR3: TGCAGTGCCCACTCGACAGAGACCCAGTACTTC. The chain couples TRBV20-1 to TRBJ2-5; no reliable D call. The CDR3 length is 11 residues. V lost 6 bases and J 4 bases, leaving 9 bases between the germline ends. Germline-derived CDR1 and CDR2 are DFQATT and SNEGSKA (reference sequence).

The chain couples TRBV25-1 to TRBJ2-3; D remains unclear. The CDR3 runs 13 residues. Germline lookup yields CDR1 MGHDK and CDR2 SYGVNS. The V gene lost 6 bases and the J gene lost 8 bases, with 15 bases spanning the gap. This chain's CDR3 is CASSDTAQITQYF. The CDR3 DNA is TGTGCCAGCAGCGATACAGCACAGATTACGCAGTATTTT.

V is TRBV5-1 and J is TRBJ1-2; TRBD1 agrees at 12 bases. The CDR3 is 16 amino acids. V was pared by 4 bases and J by 1 base, with 5 bases of the junction left unmatched. From germline, CDR1 is SGHRS and CDR2 YFSETQ. CDR3 nucleotides: TGCGCCAGCAGCATGGGACAGGGGGCAATTAACTATGGCTACACCTTC. It is translated as CASSMGQGAINYGYTF.

This clonotype was observed at least ten times. V usage is TRBV3-1 and J usage is TRBJ1-1, with D perhaps TRBD1 (5 bases). The CDR3 extends over 14 amino acids. The germline V and J ends were trimmed by 5 bases and 6 bases, with 16 bases remaining between them. CDR1 and CDR2 (germline): LGHDT, YNNKEL (reference sequence). The CDR3 is CASSLSVGPAEAFF. CDR3 in DNA: TGTGCCAGCAGCTTAAGTGTGGGGCCGGCTGAAGCTTTCTTT.

This clonotype occurred many times. The V and J genes are TRBV20-1 and TRBJ1-2; D possibly corresponds to TRBD1 (5 bases). CDR1 and CDR2 (germline): DFQATT, SNEGSKA (reference sequence). The CDR3 has 14 amino acids. Trimming left V 3 bases short and J 4 bases short, with 15 bases between. The DNA of the CDR3 is TGCAGTGCTAGGTTCAGGGATCTGGGCTATGGCTACACCTTC. Protein sequence: CSARFRDLGYGYTF.

This clonotype was detected ten times or more. V is TRBV3-1 and J is TRBJ1-5, with a possible D match to TRBD1 (5 bases). This CDR3 has 15 residues. In germline, CDR1 is LGHDT, CDR2 YNNKEL (reference sequence). V was shortened by 0 bases and J by 3 bases, with 9 bases between the two germline ends. CDR3 bases: TGTGCCAGCAGCCAAGACTGGGGGACCAATCAGCCCCAGCATTTT. Protein product: CASSQDWGTNQPQHF.

The rearrangement links TRBV9 to TRBJ2-1, with a weak D call TRBD2 (7 bases). There are 14 residues in the CDR3. V was cut by 4 bases and J by 8 bases, with 16 bases left in between. Germline CDR1 is SGDLS and CDR2 is YYNGEE. CDR3 residues: CASSPPGGSDEQFF. CDR3 nucleotide sequence: TGTGCCAGCAGCCCCCCGGGGGGCAGCGATGAGCAGTTCTTC.

There are many counts of this clonotype. The chain couples TRBV20-1 to TRBJ1-6, with D hard to call. CDR1 and CDR2 from the germline V gene are DFQATT and SNEGSKA (reference sequence). This CDR3 spans 16 amino acids. Trimming removed 1 base from V and 0 bases from J, with 10 bases in between. The CDR3 protein is CSARVSGSSYNSPLHF. Written as DNA, the CDR3 is TGCAGTGCTAGAGTTTCGGGGAGCTCCTATAATTCACCCCTCCACTTT.

This clonotype was picked up many times. This chain links TRBV27 with TRBJ1-2; D gene uncertain. Trimming stripped 5 bases from V and 2 bases from J, with 15 bases between. Germline lookup yields CDR1 MNHEY and CDR2 SMNVEV (reference sequence). The CDR3 spans 15 residues. CDR3 sequence reads: CASSTTRRNNYGYTF. The CDR3 nucleotides read TGTGCCAGCAGTACCACCAGGCGAAACAACTATGGCTACACCTTC.

The table lists this clonotype with many counts. This sequence joins TRBV10-3 and TRBJ2-1, with D tentatively TRBD1 or TRBD2 (6 bases each). This CDR3 spans 14 amino acids. The germline V and J ends were trimmed by 10 bases and 0 bases, with 13 bases remaining between them. Germline CDR1 is ENHRY and CDR2 is SYGVKD. CDR3 region: CASLGGSSYNEQFF. Here the CDR3 DNA reads TGTGCCAGTCTAGGGGGGAGCTCCTACAATGAGCAGTTCTTC.

This clonotype occurred many times. The CDR3 loop reads CASSPTRGHDEQFF. The CDR3 nucleotides read TGTGCCAGCAGCCCTACTCGGGGACACGATGAGCAGTTCTTC. This rearrangement joins TRBV7-2 to TRBJ2-1; maybe TRBD1 (6 bases). The CDR3 extends over 14 amino acids. Between the trimmed V and J ends, which lost 5 bases and 8 bases, there was a span of 16 bases. Germline V gene lookup returns CDR1 SGHTA and CDR2 FQGNSA.

Ten or more counts support this clonotype. CDR3 nucleotides: TGTGCCAGCAGCTGGCAGGGGGCCTCGAACACCGGGGAGCTGTTTTTT. Translation gives CASSWQGASNTGELFF. This rearrangement joins TRBV7-9 to TRBJ2-2; TRBD1 agrees at 8 bases. With V trimmed by 4 bases and J by 0 bases, 4 bases remained unmatched. Germline CDR1 reads SEHNR; CDR2 reads FQNEAQ (reference sequence). The CDR3 extends over 16 amino acids.

This clonotype showed up just a few times. A much larger clone sits a single nucleotide away, making a read error possible. The genes are TRBV20-1 and TRBJ2-2, with 8 nucleotides matching TRBD2. CDR1 and CDR2 (germline): DFQATT, SNEGSKA (reference sequence). There are 15 residues in the CDR3. The ends lost 2 bases at V and 5 bases at J; junction bases unmatched: 7. The CDR3 nucleotides read TGCAGTGCTAGAAAGCGGGGGTGCCAAACCGGGGAGCTGTTTTTT. Its translation is CSARKRGCQTGELFF.

The V and J genes are TRBV6-6 and TRBJ1-2; tentatively, D is TRBD1 (5 bases). Germline lookup yields CDR1 MNHNY and CDR2 SVGAGI (reference sequence). The CDR3 contains 17 residues. Trimming pared 6 bases from V and 5 bases from J, leaving 25 bases between. DNA of the CDR3: TGTGCCAGCAGCAGCCTCTTGCAAGGGACGGGACCTTATGGCTACACCTTC. Residues: CASSSLLQGTGPYGYTF.

This clonotype was recorded many times. CDR3 bases: TGTGCCAGCAGTGACAGTCCGGGACAGGGTAACTATGGCTACACCTTC. Translating it yields CASSDSPGQGNYGYTF. The rearrangement joins TRBV25-1 to TRBJ1-2, with TRBD1 matching 9 bases. The CDR3 sequence is 16 residues long. From germline, CDR1 is MGHDK and CDR2 SYGVNS. V dropped 3 bases and J dropped 1; count of bases not matched to a gene: 6.

At least ten counts were recorded for this clonotype. The V gene is TRBV5-8, the J gene TRBJ1-2; perhaps TRBD1 as D (5 bases). Trimming stripped 4 bases from V and 12 bases from J, with 19 bases between. The CDR3 runs to 13 residues. The germline V gene has CDR1 SGHTS and CDR2 YDEGEE. The DNA for the CDR3 is TGTGCCAGCAGCCTTCCACCCCGGGAGGGGCACACCTTC. This gives the protein CASSLPPREGHTF.

This clonotype was seen only a few times. The chain recombines TRBV5-1 with TRBJ1-1, with 8 bases identical to TRBD1. V trimming: 3 bases; J trimming: 7 bases; junction bases outside the gene matches: 11. Germline CDR1 SGHRS, CDR2 YFSETQ. This CDR3 comprises 15 residues. CDR3 amino acids: CASSSPDRVDGEAFF. Here the CDR3 DNA reads TGCGCCAGCAGCTCCCCGGACAGGGTAGACGGTGAAGCTTTCTTT.

This clonotype was observed at least ten times. This chain links TRBV7-8 with TRBJ2-7, with 9 bases matching TRBD1. The CDR3 length is 13 residues. With 6 bases clipped from V and 5 bases from J, the junction kept 5 bases outside the gene matches. The germline V gene has CDR1 SGHVS and CDR2 FQNEAQ. The CDR3 sequence is CASSYRDRDEQYF. Written as DNA, the CDR3 is TGTGCCAGCAGTTACCGGGACAGGGACGAGCAGTACTTC.

Ten or more counts support this clonotype. The chain links TRBV27 to TRBJ2-1; D might be TRBD1 or TRBD2, each matching 6 bases. The CDR3 covers 18 residues. Trimming removed 5 bases at V and 9 bases at J, with 29 bases between. Germline loops: CDR1 MNHEY, CDR2 SMNVEV (reference sequence). This CDR3 is CASSARFPLAWGPGEQFF. The CDR3 coding sequence is TGTGCCAGCAGTGCCCGATTCCCCCTAGCGTGGGGGCCGGGTGAGCAGTTCTTC.

This clonotype appeared many times. V is TRBV4-1 and J is TRBJ1-2, with D tentatively TRBD1 (5 bases). Germline CDR1 MGHRA, CDR2 YSYEKL. The CDR3 spans 15 residues. With 4 bases removed from V and 8 bases from J, the gap between germline ends came to 20 bases. The CDR3, as DNA: TGCGCCAGCAGCCTAGGGGCCCTCTCGGACGACGGCTACACCTTC. Translated, it gives CASSLGALSDDGYTF.

There are a few counts of this clonotype. J is TRBJ2-2 and V is TRBV12-3 or TRBV12-4; no clear D. V was cut by 6 bases and J by 3 bases, with 11 bases left in between. This CDR3 region has 14 residues. The CDR3 nucleotides are TGTGCCAGCAGCCCCGAGTGGGACACCGGGGAGCTGTTTTTT. Translated, it gives CASSPEWDTGELFF.

On this clonotype itself: The junction and the germline gene differ at one end; a read error may be behind it. The chain couples TRBV7-9 to TRBJ1-5; D perhaps matches TRBD1 (6 bases). The CDR3 length is 14 residues. Per the germline V gene, CDR1 is SEHNR and CDR2 is FQNEAQ (reference sequence). CDR3 protein: CASSLGQSQQPHHF. The CDR3 DNA sequence: TGTGCCAGCAGCCTAGGACAGTCACAGCAGCCCCATCATTTT.